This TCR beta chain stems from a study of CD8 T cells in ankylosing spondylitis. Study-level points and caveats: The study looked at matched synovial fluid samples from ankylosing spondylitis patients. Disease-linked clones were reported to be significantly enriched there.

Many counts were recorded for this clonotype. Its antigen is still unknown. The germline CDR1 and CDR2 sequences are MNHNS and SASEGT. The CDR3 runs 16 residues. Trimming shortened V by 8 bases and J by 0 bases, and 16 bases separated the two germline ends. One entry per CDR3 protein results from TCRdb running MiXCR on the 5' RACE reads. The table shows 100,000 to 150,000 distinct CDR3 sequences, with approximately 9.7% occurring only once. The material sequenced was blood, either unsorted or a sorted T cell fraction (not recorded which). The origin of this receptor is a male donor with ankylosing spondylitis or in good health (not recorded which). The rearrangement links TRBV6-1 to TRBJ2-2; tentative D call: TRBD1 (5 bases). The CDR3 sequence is CASLFSWGTNTGELFF. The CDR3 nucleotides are TGTGCCAGCCTATTCTCTTGGGGCACGAACACCGGGGAGCTGTTTTTT.